These 23 T cell receptor beta chains share one sample of origin, sequenced in a study of primary melanoma T cells and metastatic recurrence. Method: immunoSEQ multiplex PCR; TCRdb's copy keeps in-frame clones and lacks some. The data hold some 1,000 clones, with roughly two thirds observed a single time. Specimen: melanoma tumor tissue. Receptors originate from a human donor with melanoma.

This clone was counted a single time. The V gene is TRBV19, the J gene TRBJ2-2; D is tentatively TRBD1 or TRBD2 (6 bases each). The germline V and J ends were trimmed by 7 bases and 6 bases, with 12 bases remaining between them. Germline V CDR1 and CDR2: LNHDA, SQIVND (reference sequence). The CDR3 is 13 amino acids. Here the CDR3 reads CASKGGFAGELFF. CDR3 nucleotides: TGTGCCAGTAAGGGGGGTTTTGCCGGGGAGCTGTTTTTT.

The chain joins TRBV28 to TRBJ1-2, with a weak D call TRBD1 (6 bases). This CDR3 contains 13 residues. The germline V and J ends were trimmed by 6 bases and 2 bases, with 10 bases remaining between them. The germline gives CDR1 MDHEN, CDR2 SYDVKM. CDR3 nucleotides: TGTGCCAGCAGAAACGGACAGAACTATGGCTACACCTTC. It is translated as CASRNGQNYGYTF.

The chain has TRBV12-5 and TRBJ1-1; 9 bases align to TRBD1. CDR1 LGHNT and CDR2 FRNRAP come from the germline V gene. The CDR3 loop spans 13 amino acids. Written as DNA, the CDR3 is TGTGCCAGCACCGGGACAGGGACGGTGGGAGCTTTCTTT. Residues: CASTGTGTVGAFF.

The rearrangement links TRBV18 to TRBJ1-1, with D possibly matching TRBD1 (5 bases). Germline-derived CDR1 and CDR2 are KGHSH and LQKENI. V lost 5 bases to trimming and J lost 5 bases, with 12 bases between them. The CDR3 sequence is 13 residues long. For the CDR3, the DNA is TGTGCCAGCTCAGCTGGGGGTGGAACTGAAGCTTTCTTT. Protein sequence: CASSAGGGTEAFF. Supplemented by reference TRBV18 and TRBJ1-1, the full variable domain reads NAGVMQNPRHLVRRRGQEARLRCSPMKGHSHVYWYRQLPEEGLKFMVYLQKENIIDESGMPKERFSAEFPKEGPSILRIQQVVRGDSAAYFCASSAGGGTEAFFGQGTRLTVV.

The chain recombines TRBV28 with TRBJ2-3, with 11 bases identical to TRBD1. After removal of 4 bases from V and 5 bases from J, the junction contained 11 bases not matched to a gene. Germline V CDR1 and CDR2: MDHEN, SYDVKM. The CDR3 consists of 17 residues. CDR3 region: CASSSTPGQGAGDTQYF. CDR3 DNA sequence: TGTGCCAGCAGTTCGACCCCAGGACAGGGGGCCGGAGATACGCAGTATTTT.

The chain combines TRBV6-8 with TRBJ1-1, with 7 bases fitting TRBD1. The CDR3 is made up of 18 amino acids. J gave up 1 base and V 0 bases, and 11 bases lay outside the gene matches. Germline CDR1 reads MNHGY; CDR2 reads SAAAGT. The CDR3 region has the DNA TGTGCCAGCAGTTACTCAAGGGGACAGCGAGGGAAGAACACTGAAGCTTTCTTT. Its translation is CASSYSRGQRGKNTEAFF.

The rearrangement joins TRBV19 to TRBJ2-5; D unclear. Germline V gene lookup returns CDR1 LNHDA and CDR2 SQIVND (reference sequence). The V and J ends lost 1 base and 4 bases respectively, with 13 bases between them. The CDR3 contains 15 residues. The CDR3 DNA sequence: TGTGCCAGTAGTATAGGAGGAGTCACCGGAGAGACCCAGTACTTC. Amino acids: CASSIGGVTGETQYF.

The chain is built from TRBV12-5 and TRBJ2-2; D is undetermined. The CDR3 extends over 12 amino acids. Germline V gene lookup returns CDR1 LGHNT and CDR2 FRNRAP. CDR3 bases: TGTGCCAGCAACCTTAACACCGGGGAGCTGTTTTTT. Its protein is CASNLNTGELFF.

This rearrangement joins TRBV5-1 to TRBJ2-2, with TRBD1 as a possible D gene (5 bases). Deletions cut 4 bases from V and 0 bases from J, with 7 bases between. The CDR3 is made up of 14 amino acids. The germline CDR1 and CDR2 sequences are SGHRS and YFSETQ. The CDR3 sequence is CASSPGTNTGELFF. The CDR3 region has the DNA TGCGCCAGCAGCCCAGGGACGAACACCGGGGAGCTGTTTTTT.

V is TRBV19 and J is TRBJ2-5; D call uncertain. V dropped 8 bases and J dropped 3 bases, with 19 bases sitting between them. Germline V gene lookup returns CDR1 LNHDA and CDR2 SQIVND (reference sequence). The CDR3 extends over 15 amino acids. The CDR3 region is CASGYMPGPKETQYF. CDR3 DNA: TGTGCCAGTGGATATATGCCCGGGCCGAAAGAGACCCAGTACTTC.

This clone appeared a few times. One end of the junction is discordant with germline, which a read error may explain. The chain recombines TRBV30 with TRBJ1-2; 7 nucleotides match TRBD1. Germline lookup yields CDR1 GTSNPN and CDR2 SVGIG (reference sequence). The CDR3 spans 14 residues. CDR3 amino acids: CTWSVREGAHGYTF. DNA of the CDR3: TGTACCTGGAGTGTACGTGAGGGGGCGCATGGCTACACCTTC. Full variable domain (remainder filled in from reference TRBV30 and TRBJ1-2): SQTIHQWPATLVQPVGSPLSLECTVEGTSNPNLYWYRQAAGRGLQLLFYSVGIGQISSEVPQNLSASRPQDRQFILSSKKLLLSDSGFYLCTWSVREGAHGYTFGSGTRLTVV.

This chain links TRBV5-1 with TRBJ2-1, with 7 positions matching TRBD1. V shed 0 bases, J shed 7 bases, and the junction held 7 bases outside the gene matches. Germline CDR1 and CDR2: SGHRS and YFSETQ. This CDR3 has 15 residues. The CDR3: CASSLEKGAWNEQFF. The CDR3 DNA sequence: TGCGCCAGCAGCTTGGAAAAGGGGGCGTGGAATGAGCAGTTCTTC.

The chain carries TRBV28 and TRBJ1-5; 8 bases fit TRBD1. V lost 2 bases to trimming and J lost 7 bases; unmatched junction nucleotides: 7. CDR1 and CDR2 (germline): MDHEN, SYDVKM. The CDR3 consists of 15 residues. The CDR3: CASSLRGQGWQPQHF. In nucleotides, the CDR3 is TGTGCCAGCAGTTTACGCGGACAGGGCTGGCAGCCCCAGCATTTT.

The V gene is TRBV11-3, the J gene TRBJ1-1; TRBD1 agrees at 7 bases. The CDR3 spans 15 residues. Germline V gives CDR1 SGHNT, CDR2 YENEEA. V shed 2 bases and J 1 base; nucleotides not matched to a gene: 4. In DNA, the CDR3 is TGTGCCAGCAGCTTAATCGGGACAGCGAACACTGAAGCTTTCTTT. Protein: CASSLIGTANTEAFF.

The chain couples TRBV11-3 to TRBJ1-2; D possibly corresponds to TRBD1 (6 bases). Germline CDR1 is SGHNT and CDR2 is YENEEA. The CDR3 is made up of 16 amino acids. The V end lost 5 bases, the J end lost 0 bases, and 16 bases lay between the germline ends. The CDR3 DNA reads as TGTGCCAGCAGCCCTGGGGGCATCCCAGCTAACTATGGCTACACCTTC. It yields the protein CASSPGGIPANYGYTF.

This clone is deemed hyperexpanded (1% or more). The chain uses TRBV19 and TRBJ1-5, with TRBD1 as a possible D gene (5 bases). The CDR3 extends over 15 amino acids. The V end lost 5 bases, the J end lost 3 bases, and 14 bases lay between the germline ends. CDR1 is LNHDA and CDR2 is SQIVND in the germline V gene (reference sequence). The DNA of the CDR3 is TGTGCCAGTAGTTGGGGCCCAAACTACAATCAGCCCCAGCATTTT. Its protein is CASSWGPNYNQPQHF.

The rearrangement uses TRBV6-8 and TRBJ1-2, with D perhaps TRBD1 (6 bases). Per germline, CDR1 MNHGY and CDR2 SAAAGT. V was pared by 6 bases and J by 3 bases, with 20 bases between. CDR3 length: 16 amino acids. CDR3 sequence reads: CASSNRLTQGHYGYTF. CDR3 in DNA: TGTGCCAGCAGCAACCGACTGACACAGGGCCACTATGGCTACACCTTC.

The rearrangement joins TRBV18 to TRBJ2-2, with 7 bases fitting TRBD1. Germline V gene sequence: CDR1 KGHSH, CDR2 LQKENI. The CDR3 runs to 16 residues. V lost 0 bases, J lost 3 bases, and 4 bases stayed unmatched. The CDR3 loop reads CASSPPRDRDTGELFF. CDR3 in DNA: TGTGCCAGCTCACCACCACGGGACAGAGACACCGGGGAGCTGTTTTTT.

With regard to this clone: The germline gene is not matched at one end of the junction; a read error may be the cause. CDR3 loop: CASGTEFYEQYF. CDR3 in DNA: TGTGCCAGCGGGACAGAATTTTACGAGCARTACTTC. The chain carries TRBV6-8 and TRBJ2-7; 7 bases align to TRBD1. The CDR3 sequence is 12 residues long. Germline-derived CDR1 and CDR2 are MNHGY and SAAAGT.

J is TRBJ1-2 and V is TRBV6-8; perhaps TRBD1 as D (6 bases). CDR1 is MNHGY and CDR2 is SAAAGT in the germline V gene. Trimming cost V 6 bases and J 4 bases, with 12 bases left between them. The CDR3 spans 13 residues. The CDR3 is CASRTPGAYGYTF. CDR3 DNA: TGTGCCAGCAGGACCCCGGGGGCCTATGGCTACACCTTC.

The chain is built from TRBV6-8 and TRBJ2-1; 11 bases are shared with TRBD2. This CDR3 is 15 amino acids long. Unmatched junction bases numbered 9, after V lost 5 bases and J lost 9 bases. The germline V gene has CDR1 MNHGY and CDR2 SAAAGT. Here the CDR3 DNA reads TGTGCCAGCAGTGCCGGACTAGCGGGTTTTAGTGAGCAGTTCTTC. It translates to CASSAGLAGFSEQFF.

This clone appeared a few times. The chain links TRBV19 to TRBJ2-7, with 9 bases fitting TRBD1. Germline values: CDR1 LNHDA, CDR2 SQIVND (reference sequence). The CDR3 totals 13 residues. V lost 6 bases to trimming and J lost 2 bases; unmatched junction nucleotides: 2. This chain's CDR3 is CASRGQGPYEQYF. The CDR3 DNA reads as TGTGCCAGTAGGGGACAGGGACCCTACGAGCAGTACTTC.

The gene calls are TRBV14 and TRBJ2-7; TRBD2 is a possible D gene (7 bases). CDR3 length: 14 residues. Trimming left V 4 bases short and J 5 bases short, with 15 bases between. Germline-derived CDR1 and CDR2 are SGHDN and FVKESK. The CDR3 reads CASSPLTGGDEQYF. The DNA of the CDR3 is TGTGCCAGCAGCCCTCTTACGGGGGGCGACGAGCAGTACTTC.